This entry lists 32 T cell receptor beta chains sequenced from one sample in a study of early T cells in non-severe SARS-CoV-2 infection (dated by TCRdb to about 2021). Library preparation employed 5' RACE. Instrument on record: NextSeq 500. In TCRdb, the public reads were trimmed at Q25 with fastp and aligned with MiXCR, with productive beta chains retained. Duplicate CDR3 protein sequences are folded into a single record with the most common DNA and genes. This sample is represented by over 35,000 distinct CDR3 sequences; roughly 6% of them were singletons. 7.5% to 8.5% of the sample is taken by the ten largest. This material consisted of whole blood, taken at baseline. These receptors were taken from an adult who was a healthcare worker with PCR-confirmed SARS-CoV-2 infection or an uninfected control (not recorded which).

This clonotype has only a few counts. The rearrangement uses TRBV20-1 and TRBJ1-2; D is possibly TRBD1 (5 bases). This CDR3 has 12 residues. Germline lookup yields CDR1 DFQATT and CDR2 SNEGSKA (reference sequence). The CDR3 protein is CSAGSTNYGYTF. The CDR3 nucleotides are TGCAGCGCAGGGTCGACGAACTATGGCTACACCTTC.

This clonotype appeared many times. For the CDR3, the DNA is TGTGCCAGCAGCCCCCAACAGGTGACTTCACCCCTCCACTTT. Translation gives CASSPQQVTSPLHF. The V gene is TRBV5-6, the J gene TRBJ1-6, with D perhaps TRBD1 (5 bases). Deletions cut 4 bases from V and 9 bases from J, with 14 bases between. CDR3 size: 14 residues. The V gene's germline CDR1 is SGHDT and CDR2 YYEEEE.

This clonotype was counted ten times or more. V usage is TRBV6-1 and J usage is TRBJ2-2; D possibly corresponds to TRBD1 (5 bases). The V end was cut by 3 bases, the J end by 0 bases, with 8 bases between. From germline, CDR1 is MNHNS and CDR2 SASEGT. This CDR3 has 15 amino acids. The CDR3 region is CASSDLDTNTGELFF. The CDR3 region has the DNA TGTGCCAGCAGTGATTTGGACACGAACACCGGGGAGCTGTTTTTT.

This clonotype has only a few counts. The chain uses TRBV3-1 and TRBJ1-5; D is unclear. CDR3 length: 14 amino acids. Germline CDR1 LGHDT, CDR2 YNNKEL (reference sequence). The V and J ends lost 1 base and 4 bases respectively, with 8 bases between them. CDR3 amino acids: CASSQVNSNQPQHF. DNA of the CDR3: TGTGCCAGCAGCCAAGTGAACAGTAATCAGCCCCAGCATTTT.

CDR3 amino acids: CASSSDQGASGNTIYF. The CDR3 DNA follows: TGTGCCAGCAGCTCCGATCAGGGGGCCTCTGGAAACACCATATATTTT. The rearrangement uses TRBV7-9 and TRBJ1-3; TRBD1 matches at 8 bases. V trimming: 4 bases; J trimming: 0 bases; junction bases outside the gene matches: 5. The CDR3 totals 16 residues. CDR1 is SEHNR, CDR2 FQNEAQ, per germline (reference sequence). Full variable domain (rest looked up from reference TRBV7-9 and TRBJ1-3): DTGVSQNPRHKITKRGQNVTFRCDPISEHNRLYWYRQTLGQGPEFLTYFQNEAQLEKSRLLSDRFSAERPKGSFSTLEIQRTEQGDSAMYLCASSSDQGASGNTIYFGEGSWLTVV.

This clonotype was seen a few times. The V call is TRBV19, the J call TRBJ2-5; 8 nucleotides align to TRBD1. The CDR3 has 14 residues. Germline-derived CDR1 and CDR2 are LNHDA and SQIVND (reference sequence). The V segment lost 5 bases and the J segment 4 bases; nucleotides outside the gene matches: 6. The CDR3 here is CASSLDRATETQYF. The CDR3 nucleotides read TGTGCCAGTAGTCTGGACAGGGCGACAGAGACCCAGTACTTC.

The sample holds many counts of this clonotype. This chain links TRBV12-3 or TRBV12-4 with TRBJ1-4, with TRBD1 matching 7 bases. J gave up 7 bases and V 5 bases, and 10 bases lay outside the gene matches. The CDR3 spans 15 residues. The CDR3 DNA sequence: TGTGCCAGCAGTCAGAGGGACAGCGAAGGTGAAAAACTGTTTTTT. It translates to CASSQRDSEGEKLFF.

This chain connects TRBV24-1 to TRBJ2-1; D gene unclear. CDR3 size: 13 residues. CDR1 and CDR2 from the germline V gene are KGHDR and SFDVKD. The germline V and J ends were trimmed by 9 bases and 6 bases, with 14 bases remaining between them. The CDR3 coding sequence is TGTGCCACCGGCTCAGACCCCACCAATGAGCAGTTCTTC. Translated, it gives CATGSDPTNEQFF.

This chain uses TRBV24-1 with TRBJ2-2; tentatively, D is TRBD1 (6 bases). The CDR3 runs 16 residues. Looked up from germline, CDR1 is KGHDR and CDR2 is SFDVKD. V was shortened by 2 bases and J by 4 bases, with 13 bases between the two germline ends. The CDR3 bases are TGTGCCACCAGTGATTCCCGGACAGACCCCACCGGGGAGCTGTTTTTT. Protein sequence: CATSDSRTDPTGELFF.

This clonotype was detected many times. The chain is built from TRBV7-9 and TRBJ2-1; the D gene is possibly TRBD2 (7 bases). The germline gives CDR1 SEHNR, CDR2 FQNEAQ (reference sequence). With 5 bases removed from V and 7 bases from J, the gap between germline ends came to 12 bases. CDR3 length: 13 amino acids. The CDR3 coding sequence is TGTGCCAGCAGCCGGGGGGCCAGGAATGAGCAGTTCTTC. It codes for CASSRGARNEQFF.

This clonotype was detected a few times. The chain couples TRBV19 to TRBJ2-3, with D hard to call. This CDR3 is 14 amino acids long. In germline, CDR1 is LNHDA, CDR2 SQIVND (reference sequence). V was pared by 7 bases and J by 0 bases, with 11 bases between. CDR3 amino acids: CASNGRPSTDTQYF. The CDR3 DNA reads as TGTGCCAGTAACGGACGGCCTAGCACAGATACGCAGTATTTT.

This rearrangement joins TRBV5-6 to TRBJ1-5; D gene ambiguous. The CDR3 has 15 residues. V dropped 1 base and J dropped 6 bases, with 14 bases sitting between them. Germline CDR1 and CDR2: SGHDT and YYEEEE. This CDR3 reads CASSLTGNRSQPQHF. In DNA form, the CDR3 reads TGTGCCAGCAGCTTGACGGGGAATAGGAGTCAGCCCCAGCATTTT.

Only a few counts were recorded for this clonotype. The rearrangement uses TRBV5-5 and TRBJ2-2; D is perhaps TRBD1 (5 bases). Looked up from germline, CDR1 is SGHKS and CDR2 is YYEKEE (reference sequence). The CDR3 has 15 residues. V shed 0 bases and J shed 0 bases, with 6 bases lying between them. The CDR3 DNA is TGTGCCAGCAGCTTGGGACAGACGAACACCGGGGAGCTGTTTTTT. Translated, it gives CASSLGQTNTGELFF.

This clonotype was seen repeatedly, ten times or more. This chain uses TRBV5-1 with TRBJ1-1, with D possibly being TRBD1 (5 bases). In germline, CDR1 is SGHRS, CDR2 YFSETQ. Between the trimmed V and J ends, which lost 0 bases and 7 bases, there was a span of 7 bases. The CDR3 runs 12 residues. The CDR3: CASSLVGDEAFF. The CDR3 DNA follows: TGCGCCAGCAGCTTGGTGGGGGATGAAGCTTTCTTT.

This clonotype was counted at least ten times. The V and J genes are TRBV7-9 and TRBJ1-2, with 8 bases matching TRBD1. This CDR3 comprises 12 residues. Germline loops: CDR1 SEHNR, CDR2 FQNEAQ (reference sequence). V dropped 5 bases and J dropped 8; count of bases not matched to a gene: 4. The CDR3 DNA follows: TGTGCCAGCAGCCCCAGGGGGCAAGGCTACACCTTC. Its protein product is CASSPRGQGYTF.

This clonotype showed up just a few times. This chain uses TRBV3-1 with TRBJ2-3; TRBD2 aligns across 14 bases. Looked up from germline, CDR1 is LGHDT and CDR2 is YNNKEL (reference sequence). The CDR3 length is 17 residues. V gave up 3 bases and J gave up 7 bases; unmatched junction bases: 9. CDR3 sequence reads: CASSHGLAGGNANTQYF. CDR3 in DNA: TGTGCCAGCAGCCACGGACTAGCGGGGGGAAATGCCAATACGCAGTATTTT.

This chain uses TRBV5-1 with TRBJ1-2; possible D gene TRBD1, 6 bases. The germline gives CDR1 SGHRS, CDR2 YFSETQ. This CDR3 is 13 amino acids long. The ends were cut back, 0 bases at V and 8 bases at J, with 11 bases in the middle. This CDR3 reads CASSLGYRDGYTF. CDR3 DNA: TGCGCCAGCAGCTTGGGGTACAGGGACGGCTACACCTTC.

V is TRBV7-9 and J is TRBJ2-3; D gene unclear. Trimming cost V 0 bases and J 5 bases, with 6 bases left between them. In germline, CDR1 is SEHNR, CDR2 FQNEAQ (reference sequence). The CDR3 has 13 amino acids. For the CDR3, the DNA is TGTGCCAGCAGCTTAGCGTTACGAGATACGCAGTATTTT. Amino acids: CASSLALRDTQYF.

This clonotype turned up a few times. CDR3 bases: TGTGCCAGCAGCTTACCCGGGACGGCTTACAATGAGCAGTTCTTC. This sequence encodes CASSLPGTAYNEQFF. This chain uses TRBV7-9 with TRBJ2-1; D is perhaps TRBD1 or TRBD2 (5 bases each). Trimming shortened V by 2 bases and J by 4 bases, and 12 bases separated the two germline ends. The germline V gene encodes CDR1 SEHNR and CDR2 FQNEAQ (reference sequence). This CDR3 is 15 amino acids long.

The chain has TRBV28 and TRBJ2-3; D not certain. The CDR3 spans 13 residues. The germline CDR1 and CDR2 sequences are MDHEN and SYDVKM. V was clipped by 6 bases and J by 2 bases, with 9 bases between them. CDR3 sequence reads: CASSEQYTDTQYF. The CDR3 DNA is TGTGCCAGCAGCGAACAGTACACAGATACGCAGTATTTT.

This clonotype has only a few counts. V usage is TRBV6-4 and J usage is TRBJ1-2; D may be TRBD1 (6 bases). V gave up 5 bases and J gave up 5 bases, with 15 bases separating them. The CDR3 runs 14 residues. Looked up from germline, CDR1 is MRHNA and CDR2 is SNTAGT. CDR3 in amino acids: CASSPGGYSYGYTF. The CDR3 DNA reads TGTGCCAGCAGTCCCGGGGGCTATTCTTATGGCTACACCTTC.

This clonotype was counted many times. The chain recombines TRBV9 with TRBJ1-6; TRBD1 matches at 11 bases. The CDR3 runs 16 residues. Unmatched junction bases numbered 4, after V lost 0 bases and J lost 8 bases. Germline CDR1 SGDLS, CDR2 YYNGEE. CDR3 nucleotides: TGTGCCAGCAGCGTAGACCGGACAGGGGGCCATTCACCCCTCCACTTT. As protein: CASSVDRTGGHSPLHF. Based on the CDR3 plus reference TRBV9 and TRBJ1-6, the full variable domain is DSGVTQTPKHLITATGQRVTLRCSPRSGDLSVYWYQQSLDQGLQFLIQYYNGEERAKGNILERFSAQQFPDLHSELNLSSLELGDSALYFCASSVDRTGGHSPLHFGNGTRLTVT.

Ten or more counts support this clonotype. The chain's CDR3 is CASSPSYLETQYF. The CDR3 DNA sequence: TGTGCCAGCAGTCCAAGCTATTTAGAGACCCAGTACTTC. The chain employs TRBV28 and TRBJ2-5; D not certain. V lost 5 bases and J 4 bases, leaving 11 bases between the germline ends. The CDR3 spans 13 residues. Germline CDR1 MDHEN, CDR2 SYDVKM.

This clonotype was counted many times. The chain recombines TRBV19 with TRBJ2-7; TRBD1 matches 11 bases. The V and J ends lost 6 bases and 7 bases, in that order; junction bases with no gene match: 11. Germline V lookup: CDR1 LNHDA, CDR2 SQIVND (reference sequence). The CDR3 sequence is 15 residues long. This CDR3 is CASRQRGTGGEEQYF. The CDR3 coding sequence is TGTGCCAGTAGACAAAGGGGGACAGGGGGAGAAGAGCAGTACTTC.

The chain recombines TRBV5-1 with TRBJ2-2; the D gene is possibly TRBD2 (5 bases). The CDR3 runs to 14 residues. CDR1 is SGHRS and CDR2 is YFSETQ in the germline V gene. V was clipped by 5 bases and J by 3 bases, with 11 bases between them. The chain's CDR3 is CASSFREYTGELFF. The CDR3 DNA is TGCGCCAGCAGTTTTCGGGAATACACCGGGGAGCTGTTTTTT.

The chain recombines TRBV7-2 with TRBJ2-2, with D possibly matching TRBD2 (6 bases). The CDR3 is made up of 17 amino acids. Germline CDR1 and CDR2: SGHTA and FQGNSA. Trimming took off 2 bases at V and 4 bases at J, with 17 bases between the two ends. The CDR3, as DNA: TGTGCCAGCAGCTTACGTACTGGCGGGGAAGGCACCGGGGAGCTGTTTTTT. This gives the protein CASSLRTGGEGTGELFF.

This sequence joins TRBV5-1 and TRBJ2-5; D uncertain. This CDR3 is built from 12 residues. Trimming took off 3 bases at V and 1 base at J, with 4 bases between the two ends. Germline V CDR1 and CDR2: SGHRS, YFSETQ. The chain's CDR3 is CASSSSQETQYF. The CDR3 bases are TGCGCCAGCAGCTCCAGCCAAGAGACCCAGTACTTC.

A few counts support this clonotype. The chain joins TRBV9 to TRBJ2-3, with 7 bases aligning to TRBD1. CDR1 and CDR2 from the germline V gene are SGDLS and YYNGEE. There are 15 residues in the CDR3. Trimming took 0 bases from V and 3 from J; bases not matched to a gene: 4. The CDR3 loop reads CASSVGQGTTDTQYF. The CDR3 DNA sequence: TGTGCCAGCAGCGTAGGACAGGGCACGACAGATACGCAGTATTTT.

The sample holds a few counts of this clonotype. This chain joins TRBV28 and TRBJ1-6; D may be TRBD1 (6 bases). From germline, CDR1 is MDHEN and CDR2 SYDVKM. The V gene lost 5 bases and the J gene lost 7 bases, with 18 bases spanning the gap. The CDR3 contains 16 residues. Written as DNA, the CDR3 is TGTGCCAGCAGTCACGCCCTGGACAGTTCGAATTCACCCCTCCACTTT. Translating it yields CASSHALDSSNSPLHF.

This clonotype was counted many times. The chain employs TRBV19 and TRBJ1-5; D gene unclear. CDR1 is LNHDA, CDR2 SQIVND, per germline (reference sequence). Deletions cut 3 bases from V and 3 bases from J, with 9 bases between. The CDR3 is 14 amino acids. The CDR3 DNA follows: TGTGCCAGTAGTATTCGGACTGCCAATCAGCCCCAGCATTTT. Translated: CASSIRTANQPQHF.

The chain combines TRBV4-1 with TRBJ2-7, with D maybe TRBD1 (5 bases). Germline V CDR1 and CDR2: MGHRA, YSYEKL. V lost 0 bases and J lost 3, with 12 bases in between. The CDR3 is 15 residues long. CDR3 DNA: TGCGCCAGCAGCCAAGATTTGGGGCCTCGCTACGAGCAGTACTTC. It codes for CASSQDLGPRYEQYF.

This rearrangement joins TRBV20-1 to TRBJ1-2; D is undetermined. The V gene lost 3 bases and the J gene lost 3 bases, with 8 bases spanning the gap. Germline lookup yields CDR1 DFQATT and CDR2 SNEGSKA (reference sequence). CDR3 length equals 12 residues. The CDR3 DNA reads as TGCAGTGCTAGTGCCGGGGACTATGGCTACACCTTC. Its translation is CSASAGDYGYTF.